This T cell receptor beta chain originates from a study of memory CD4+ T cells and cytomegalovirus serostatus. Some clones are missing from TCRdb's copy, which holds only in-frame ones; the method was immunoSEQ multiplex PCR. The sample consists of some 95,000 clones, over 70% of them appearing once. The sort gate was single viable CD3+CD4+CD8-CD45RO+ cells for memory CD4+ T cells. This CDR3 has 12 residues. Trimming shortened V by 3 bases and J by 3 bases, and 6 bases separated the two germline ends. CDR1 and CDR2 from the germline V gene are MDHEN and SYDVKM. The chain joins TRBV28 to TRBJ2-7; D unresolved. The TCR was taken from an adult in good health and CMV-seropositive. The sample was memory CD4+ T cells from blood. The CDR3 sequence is CASSLVNYEQYF. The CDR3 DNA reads TGTGCCAGCAGTTTGGTCAACTACGAGCAGTACTTC.